These T cell receptor beta chains were read from a single sample in a study of blood T cell repertoires in COVID-19. Data came from immunoSEQ multiplex PCR; TCRdb stores just in-frame clones and leaves some out. The table records approximately 96,000 clones, 70% to 90% of them present only once. Sequenced: peripheral blood. Receptors were obtained from a human donor with COVID-19, enrolled during active disease. The donor label of this sample is uncertain. The CDR3 runs from the conserved cysteine through the conserved F or W. A D gene is named only where the DNA matches it firmly. Only some rows state a clone size, as once, few, many or a class for expanded clones.

j_call clone_size d_call v_call cdr3_nt cdr3_aa
TRBJ1-2 . TRBD1 TRBV9 TGTGCCAGCAGCGTAGATGGGACAGGGGTGGACTATGGCTACACCTTC CASSVDGTGVDYGYTF
TRBJ1-6 . . TRBV7-9 TGTGCCAGCAGCGAGTGGACAGCTAATTCACCCCTCCACTTT CASSEWTANSPLHF
TRBJ1-5 . . TRBV25-1 TGTGCCAGCAGTGACCAGAATAGCAATCAGCCCCAGCATTTT CASSDQNSNQPQHF
TRBJ1-4 few TRBD1 TRBV19 TGTGCCAGTACCGCGGGACAGGAGGGGGAAAAACTGTTTTTT CASTAGQEGEKLFF
TRBJ2-7 . . TRBV5-4 TGTGCCAGCGGTCGGACAGCCTACGAGCAGTACTTC CASGRTAYEQYF
TRBJ2-5 few TRBD2 TRBV11-2 TGTGCCAGCAGCTTAGAGGGTAGCGGGAGAGTCGAGGAGACCCAGTACTTC CASSLEGSGRVEETQYF
TRBJ1-2 . TRBD1 TRBV3-1/TRBV3-2 TGTGCCAGCAGCCACGGACAGGGATCTGGCTACACCTTC CASSHGQGSGYTF
TRBJ2-1 . . TRBV6-4 TGTGCCAGCAGTGACGCCGTGGGGGGGCCCCACAATGAGCAGTTCTTC CASSDAVGGPHNEQFF
TRBJ2-7 . TRBD1 TRBV23-1 TGCGCCAGCAGTCAATCTACTGGACAGGCGACTATCGAGCAGTACTTC CASSQSTGQATIEQYF
TRBJ2-7 once . TRBV4-1 TGCGCCAGCAGCCATCTTCAGGGGAACGGTCCCTACGAGCAGTACTTC CASSHLQGNGPYEQYF
TRBJ2-2 . . TRBV5-1 TGCGCCAGCAGCTTGGGGTGGCAGGAGCTGTTTTTT CASSLGWQELFF
TRBJ1-5 . . TRBV27 TGTGCCAGCAGTCCCGGCGGGGGCCAGCCCCAGCATTTT CASSPGGGQPQHF
TRBJ2-7 . TRBD2 TRBV10-3 TGTGCCATCAGTGCTAGCGGGAGGTCGGACGAGCAGTACTTC CAISASGRSDEQYF
TRBJ2-7 few TRBD2 TRBV7-9 TGTGCCAGCAGCCCCCCTCTAGCGGGGAGGACCTACGAGCAGTACTTC CASSPPLAGRTYEQYF
TRBJ1-6 . . TRBV11-2 TGTGCCAGCAGCTTAGGGCCGGGGGGCACTTACATACCACCCCTCCACTTT CASSLGPGGTYIPPLHF
TRBJ2-5 . . TRBV5-1 TGCGCCAGCAGCCCCCTTTCTCGGGGAGAGACCCAGTACTTC CASSPLSRGETQYF
TRBJ1-3 . . TRBV7-2 TGTGCCAGCAGCTCCTCCCGTCCCAACACCATATATTTT CASSSSRPNTIYF
TRBJ1-5 . . TRBV19 TGTGCCAGTAGTATAACGGGCAGGGGAATCCAGCCCCAGCATTTT CASSITGRGIQPQHF
TRBJ2-3 . . TRBV18 TGTGCCAGCTCACCACCAGCCAGCACAGATACGCAGTATTTT CASSPPASTDTQYF
TRBJ1-6 . TRBD1 TRBV2 TGTGCCAGCAGGGACAGGCTTAATTCACCCCTCCACTTT CASRDRLNSPLHF
TRBJ2-3 . TRBD2 TRBV5-1 TGCGCCAGCAGCTTGGGTGCTAGCGGGATCACAGATACGCAGTATTTT CASSLGASGITDTQYF
TRBJ1-4 . . TRBV4-1 TGCGCCAGCAGCCAAGATGCCCAGGGAAATGAAAAACTGTTTTTT CASSQDAQGNEKLFF
TRBJ1-4 . . TRBV15 TGTGCCACCAGCCGCAGGATTGCAACTAATGAAAAACTGTTTTTT CATSRRIATNEKLFF
TRBJ1-2 . . TRBV21-1 TGTGCCAGCAGCAGTGGGAGACAGGGGGCTGTTGGCTACACCTTC CASSSGRQGAVGYTF
TRBJ1-2 . . TRBV5-6 TGTGCCAGCAGCTTGGTGGCCCCTGAGGATGGCTACACCTTC CASSLVAPEDGYTF
TRBJ1-4 . TRBD1 TRBV7-9 TGTGCCAGCAGCTTAGCAGGGGGCGAAAAACTGTTTTTT CASSLAGGEKLFF
TRBJ1-4 few TRBD1 TRBV5-1 TGCGCCAGCAGCACCGGGACAGGGCCGAATGAAAAACTGTTTTTT CASSTGTGPNEKLFF
TRBJ2-7 . . TRBV29-1 TGCAGCGTTGTGGGCGAGACGGATCCCTACGAGCAGTACTTC CSVVGETDPYEQYF
TRBJ2-2 . TRBD2 TRBV9 TGTGCCAGCAGCGTAGTACTAGCGGGAGGAGGGACCGGGGAGCTGTTTTTT CASSVVLAGGGTGELFF
TRBJ2-5 . TRBD2 TRBV7-2 TGTGCCAGCAGCTCGCTCGCAGCGGGGGGGGTAGAGACCCAGTACTTC CASSSLAAGGVETQYF
TRBJ1-3 . . TRBV6-5 TGTGCCAGCACTTTCAACAGGGCTGGAAACACCATATATTTT CASTFNRAGNTIYF
TRBJ2-2 . . TRBV10-3 TGTGCCATCATGGCCACCGGGGAGCTGTTTTTT CAIMATGELFF
TRBJ2-2 . . TRBV5-6 TGTGCCAGCAGCCCCGGATGGGGGCGCGGGGAGCTGTTTTTT CASSPGWGRGELFF
TRBJ2-7 . TRBD1 TRBV4-2 TGTGCCAGCAGCCAAGGACAGGGTGACTACGAGCAGTACTTC CASSQGQGDYEQYF
TRBJ1-1 . . TRBV5-1 TGCGCCAGCAGCCCCTTGCAGGACTGGAACACTGAAGCTTTCTTT CASSPLQDWNTEAFF
TRBJ2-7 . TRBD1 TRBV28 TGTGCCAGCAGCGCACCGGGACAGGGCTATTACGAGCAGTACTTC CASSAPGQGYYEQYF
TRBJ1-6 . TRBD1 TRBV28 TGTGCCAGCAGTTCGGGGACAGGGGGGCCTATCGGTAATTCACCCCTCCACTTT CASSSGTGGPIGNSPLHF
TRBJ2-1 . . TRBV6-5 TGTGCCAGCAGGGCAGGGAATGAGCAGTTCTTC CASRAGNEQFF
TRBJ2-7 . TRBD2 TRBV14 TGTGCCAGCAGCCAAGAGCTAGCGGTTCTCTACGAGCAGTACTTC CASSQELAVLYEQYF
TRBJ2-1 . TRBD1 TRBV27 TGTGCCAGCAGTTTAGCCGGGACAGGGGGTTACAATGAGCAGTTCTTC CASSLAGTGGYNEQFF
TRBJ2-2 . TRBD2 TRBV5-4 TGTGCCAGCAGCGCCCAGCGGGGGGGCCCCGGGGAGCTGTTTTTT CASSAQRGGPGELFF
TRBJ2-7 . TRBD2 TRBV7-9 TGTGCCAGCAGCTCCGCAGGACTAGCGGGGAACCCCTACGAGCAGTACTTC CASSSAGLAGNPYEQYF
TRBJ1-1 . TRBD1 TRBV28 TGTGCCAGCAGTTCGTCGGCCACAGGGGTACTAAACACTGAAGCTTTCTTT CASSSSATGVLNTEAFF
TRBJ2-5 . . TRBV11-2 TGTGCCAGCAGAAAAGGGGGGGCCTTAGCGGATCCTAGGACGGGCCAGTACTTC CASRKGGALADPRTGQYF
TRBJ1-2 . TRBD1 TRBV28 TGTGCCAGCGGAGTCCCGGGACAGGGAGAGGGAAACTATGGCTACACCTTC CASGVPGQGEGNYGYTF
TRBJ2-3 . . TRBV3-1/TRBV3-2 TGTGCCAGCAGACGCACGGGACATAGGACCGGCACAGATACGCAGTATTTT CASRRTGHRTGTDTQYF
TRBJ2-1 once . TRBV13 TGTGCCAGCACCGTGGGGGGACAGAGCGCCTACAATGAGCAGTTCTTC CASTVGGQSAYNEQFF
TRBJ1-2 . . TRBV9 TGTGCCAGCAGCGGTTCCTCAGGGGCTGGGGGCTACACCTTC CASSGSSGAGGYTF
TRBJ1-5 once TRBD1 TRBV15 TGTGCCACCAGCAGAGATCGGGACAGCTCTGCCCCCCAGCATTTT CATSRDRDSSAPQHF
TRBJ2-5 . TRBD1 TRBV7-3 TGTGCCAGCAGCCTCACAGGGGGCCAGGAGACCCAGTACTTC CASSLTGGQETQYF
TRBJ2-5 . . TRBV4-1 TGCGCCAGCAGCCAAGGGGATTCGGGGCAAGAGACCCAGTACTTC CASSQGDSGQETQYF
TRBJ1-4 once TRBD1 TRBV9 TGTGCCAGCAGCGTAGTAGGGACAGGGGATGAAAAACTGTTTTTT CASSVVGTGDEKLFF
TRBJ1-6 . . TRBV27 TGTGCCAGCAGTTTGGCGGGAGAGGGTTCACCCCTCCACTTT CASSLAGEGSPLHF
TRBJ2-1 . . TRBV11-3 TGTGCCAGCAGGACAGGCGTCGGCTCCTACAATGAGCAGTTCTTC CASRTGVGSYNEQFF
TRBJ2-1 . . TRBV12-3/TRBV12-4 TGTGCCAGCAGTTTATTTAGGAGTGAGCAGTTCTTC CASSLFRSEQFF
TRBJ1-2 . . TRBV10-3 TGTGCCACAGGGGCGGGGGTCTATGGCTACACCTTC CATGAGVYGYTF
TRBJ1-4 . TRBD1 TRBV11-2 TGTGCCAGCAGCTTAGGTTCAGGGGGCGTTGAAAAACTGTTTTTT CASSLGSGGVEKLFF
TRBJ1-6 . . TRBV3-1/TRBV3-2 TGTGCCAGCAGCCAAGATTCCCGGCGGGTCTATAATTCACCCCTCCACTTT CASSQDSRRVYNSPLHF
TRBJ1-5 . TRBD1 TRBV7-2 TGTGCCAGCAGCTTACTCCCGGGACAGGGCTCTATTAATCAGCCCCAGCATTTT CASSLLPGQGSINQPQHF